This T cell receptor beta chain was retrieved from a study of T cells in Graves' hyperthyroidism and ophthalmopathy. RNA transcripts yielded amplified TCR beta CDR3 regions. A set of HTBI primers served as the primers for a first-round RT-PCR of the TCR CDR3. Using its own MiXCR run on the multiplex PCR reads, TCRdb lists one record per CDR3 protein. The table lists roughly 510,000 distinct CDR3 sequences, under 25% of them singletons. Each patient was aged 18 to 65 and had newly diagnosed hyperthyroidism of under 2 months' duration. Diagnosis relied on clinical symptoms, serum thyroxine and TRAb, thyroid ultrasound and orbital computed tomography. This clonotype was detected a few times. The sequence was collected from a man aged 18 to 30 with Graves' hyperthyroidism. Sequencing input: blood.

The chain's CDR3 is CASSRQAGGTEAFF. Here the CDR3 DNA reads TGTGCCAGCAGTCGACAGGCTGGGGGAACTGAAGCTTTCTTT. The gene calls are TRBV6-1 and TRBJ1-1; TRBD1 might be the D (6 bases). Trimming removed 5 bases from V and 5 bases from J, with 15 bases in between. Germline CDR1 is MNHNS and CDR2 is SASEGT. The CDR3 spans 14 residues.